This TCR beta chain stems from a study of CD8 T cells in ankylosing spondylitis. A single record per CDR3 protein comes from TCRdb applying MiXCR to the 5' RACE reads. The data show some 700,000 distinct CDR3 sequences, with under 20% seen just once and around 20% held by the top ten. Study results and caveats: Characteristic of ankylosing spondylitis blood, it appeared, was a TCR beta motif comprising eight highly homologous variants. The authors reported significant enrichment of disease-linked clones in matched ankylosing spondylitis synovial fluid.

The germline V gene encodes CDR1 MNHEY and CDR2 SMNVEV (reference sequence). CDR3 length equals 15 residues. The V gene lost 5 bases and the J gene lost 4 bases, with 17 bases spanning the gap. Only a few counts were recorded for this clonotype. Antigen specificity is unknown. This clonotype was sampled from a male donor with ankylosing spondylitis. The chain couples TRBV27 to TRBJ1-2; D is ambiguous. The specimen was blood, either unsorted or a sorted T cell fraction (not recorded which). The CDR3 here is CASSPASAGGYGYTF. CDR3 DNA sequence: TGTGCCAGCAGTCCTGCCTCGGCCGGCGGCTATGGCTACACCTTC.